The sequence of this T cell receptor beta chain was determined in a study of T cell repertoires in cytomegalovirus infection. About the study: Public signatures in TCR beta pointed to CMV infection and matching HLA type. Study-wide findings and caveats: Clonotypes of TCR beta that were HLA-C-restricted and CMV-specific dominated the ex vivo response.

Regarding this clonotype: The antigen is undetermined.

TCRdb reprocessed the reads with MiXCR, giving one entry per CDR3 protein. The sample shows roughly 7,600 distinct CDR3 sequences, around 47% of them seen only once. Germline V gene data show CDR1 as SGHVS and CDR2 as FQNEAQ. Trimming took 4 bases from V and 5 from J; bases not matched to a gene: 3. This CDR3 is 14 amino acids long. The chain recombines TRBV7-8 with TRBJ2-3; the match to TRBD2 covers 10 bases. The source material was PBMCs, sequenced either directly or after in vitro stimulation (not recorded which). The TCR originated in a human donor in good health (CMV status not recorded). Some clones in this sample may be carry-over from other donors' samples. The CDR3 protein is CASSSRTSGDTQYF. For the CDR3, the DNA is TGTGCCAGCAGCTCTCGGACTAGCGGAGATACGCAGTATTTT.